The present T cell receptor (beta chain) was sequenced within a study of cytomegalovirus exposure and HLA in healthy donors. Primers: 60 Vbeta forward and 13 Jbeta reverse. TCRdb's table, derived via immunoSEQ multiplex PCR, lists solely in-frame clones and lacks some. In the table there are about 150,000 clones, about four fifths of which are singletons. V gave up 7 bases and J gave up 2 bases; unmatched junction bases: 7. In germline, CDR1 is MNHEY, CDR2 SVGAGI. This CDR3 contains 14 residues. The J gene is TRBJ2-7, the V gene TRBV6-5; TRBD1 matches at 8 bases. Sequenced input: PBMCs. The TCR was taken from a male donor in good health and CMV-seronegative. CDR3 coding DNA: TGTGCCAGCAAACCCCCGGGACAGGCCTACGAGCAGTACTTC. It codes for CASKPPGQAYEQYF.